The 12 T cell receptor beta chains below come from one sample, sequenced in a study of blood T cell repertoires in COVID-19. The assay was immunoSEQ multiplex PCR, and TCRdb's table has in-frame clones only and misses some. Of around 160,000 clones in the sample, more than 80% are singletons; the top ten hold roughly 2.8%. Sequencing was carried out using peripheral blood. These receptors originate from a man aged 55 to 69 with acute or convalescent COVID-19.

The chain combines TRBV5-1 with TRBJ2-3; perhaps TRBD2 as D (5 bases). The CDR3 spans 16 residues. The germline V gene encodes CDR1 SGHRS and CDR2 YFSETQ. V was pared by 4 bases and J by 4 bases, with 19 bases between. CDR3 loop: CASSPGSGKLSDTQYF. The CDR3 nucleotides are TGCGCCAGCAGCCCGGGGTCGGGGAAACTGTCAGATACGCAGTATTTT.

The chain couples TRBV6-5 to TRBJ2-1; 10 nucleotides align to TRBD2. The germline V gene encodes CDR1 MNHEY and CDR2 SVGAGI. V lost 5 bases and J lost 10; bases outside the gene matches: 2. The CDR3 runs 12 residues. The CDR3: CASSRTSGEQFF. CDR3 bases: TGTGCCAGCAGTCGGACTAGCGGAGAGCAGTTCTTC.

CDR3 residues: CASSQDRGTQYF. The DNA for the CDR3 is TGCGCCAGCAGCCAAGACAGGGGGACGCAGTATTTT. This rearrangement joins TRBV4-3 to TRBJ2-3; 7 bases are shared with TRBD1. The CDR3 extends over 12 amino acids. Unmatched junction bases numbered 0, after V lost 0 bases and J lost 9 bases. Germline lookup yields CDR1 LGHNA and CDR2 YSLEER.

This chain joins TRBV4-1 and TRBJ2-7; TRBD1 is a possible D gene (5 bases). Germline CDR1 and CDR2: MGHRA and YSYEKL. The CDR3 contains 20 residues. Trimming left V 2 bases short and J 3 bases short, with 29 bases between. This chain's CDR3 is CASSQLFVSGKRGLGYEQYF. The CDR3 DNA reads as TGCGCCAGCAGCCAACTTTTTGTGTCAGGGAAGAGAGGTTTGGGCTACGAGCAGTACTTC.

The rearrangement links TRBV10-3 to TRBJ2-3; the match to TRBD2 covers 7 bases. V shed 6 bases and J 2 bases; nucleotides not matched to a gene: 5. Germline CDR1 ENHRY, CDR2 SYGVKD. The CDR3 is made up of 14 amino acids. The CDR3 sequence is CAIRLAATTDTQYF. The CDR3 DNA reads TGTGCCATCAGGCTAGCGGCGACCACAGATACGCAGTATTTT.

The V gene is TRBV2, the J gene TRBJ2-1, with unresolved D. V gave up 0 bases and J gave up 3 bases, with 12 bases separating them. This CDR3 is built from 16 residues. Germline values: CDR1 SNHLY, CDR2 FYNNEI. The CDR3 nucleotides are TGTGCCAGCAGTGAAGCGCGGATCACGAGCTACAATGAGCAGTTCTTC. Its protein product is CASSEARITSYNEQFF.

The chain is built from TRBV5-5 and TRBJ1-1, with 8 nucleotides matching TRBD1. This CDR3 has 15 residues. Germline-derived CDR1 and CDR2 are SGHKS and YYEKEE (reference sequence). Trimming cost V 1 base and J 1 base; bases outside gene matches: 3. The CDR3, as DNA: TGTGCCAGCAGCTTGCGGGGGACAGGGAACACTGAAGCTTTCTTT. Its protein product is CASSLRGTGNTEAFF.

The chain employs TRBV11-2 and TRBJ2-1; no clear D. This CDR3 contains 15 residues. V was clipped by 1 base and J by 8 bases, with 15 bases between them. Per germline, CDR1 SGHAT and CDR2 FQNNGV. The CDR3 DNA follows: TGTGCCAGCAGCTTAGGGCACAGTATAGTCTATGAGCAGTTCTTC. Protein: CASSLGHSIVYEQFF.

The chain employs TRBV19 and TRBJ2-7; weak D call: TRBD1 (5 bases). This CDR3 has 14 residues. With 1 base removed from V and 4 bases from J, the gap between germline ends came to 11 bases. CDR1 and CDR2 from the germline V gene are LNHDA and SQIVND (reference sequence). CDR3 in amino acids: CASSIANRIYEQYF. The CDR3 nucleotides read TGTGCCAGTAGTATAGCCAACAGGATTTACGAGCAGTACTTC.

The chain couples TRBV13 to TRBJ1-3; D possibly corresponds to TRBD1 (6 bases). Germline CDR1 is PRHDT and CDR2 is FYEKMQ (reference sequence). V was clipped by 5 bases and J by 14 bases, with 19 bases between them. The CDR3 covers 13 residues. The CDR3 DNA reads TGTGCCAGCAGCGTTCGGGACACCGGTTCCCTATATTTT. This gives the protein CASSVRDTGSLYF. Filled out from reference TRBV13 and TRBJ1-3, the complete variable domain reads AAGVIQSPRHLIKEKRETATLKCYPIPRHDTVYWYQQGPGQDPQFLISFYEKMQSDKGSIPDRFSAQQFSDYHSELNMSSLELGDSALYFCASSVRDTGSLYFGEGSWLTVV.

This chain's CDR3 is CASSLVGDNFNEQFF. CDR3 DNA: TGCGCCAGCAGCTTGGTCGGGGACAATTTTAATGAGCAGTTCTTC. The V call is TRBV5-1, the J call TRBJ2-1, with D perhaps matching TRBD1 (6 bases). The germline CDR1 and CDR2 sequences are SGHRS and YFSETQ. Trimming left V 0 bases short and J 7 bases short, with 14 bases between. The CDR3 has 15 residues.

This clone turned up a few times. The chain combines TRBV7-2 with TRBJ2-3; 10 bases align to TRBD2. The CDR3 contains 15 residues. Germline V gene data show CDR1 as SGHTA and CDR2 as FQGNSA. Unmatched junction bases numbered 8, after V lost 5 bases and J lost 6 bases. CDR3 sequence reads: CASSHERGGADTQYF. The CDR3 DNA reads TGTGCCAGCAGCCACGAGCGGGGGGGCGCGGATACGCAGTATTTT.